This section outlines one T cell receptor beta chain sequence together with its context. The source of the sample is a study of T-cell memory formation after mild COVID-19. MiXCR was run by TCRdb on the 5' RACE reads, yielding one entry per CDR3 protein. Of over 150,000 distinct CDR3 sequences listed, over 20% are singletons. Germline V gene lookup returns CDR1 GTSNPN and CDR2 SVGIG (reference sequence). The CDR3 spans 12 residues. V was pared by 4 bases and J by 1 base, with 7 bases between. Sequencing used PBMCs or a T cell subset sorted from them (not recorded which). V usage is TRBV30 and J usage is TRBJ1-1; D ambiguous. This clonotype was sampled from an adult woman who had mild COVID-19 (a few samples of this study predate the infection). Cell type and time point are not known. The CDR3, as DNA: TGTGCCTGGATGGAAGGGAACACTGAAGCTTTCTTT. Its protein is CAWMEGNTEAFF.